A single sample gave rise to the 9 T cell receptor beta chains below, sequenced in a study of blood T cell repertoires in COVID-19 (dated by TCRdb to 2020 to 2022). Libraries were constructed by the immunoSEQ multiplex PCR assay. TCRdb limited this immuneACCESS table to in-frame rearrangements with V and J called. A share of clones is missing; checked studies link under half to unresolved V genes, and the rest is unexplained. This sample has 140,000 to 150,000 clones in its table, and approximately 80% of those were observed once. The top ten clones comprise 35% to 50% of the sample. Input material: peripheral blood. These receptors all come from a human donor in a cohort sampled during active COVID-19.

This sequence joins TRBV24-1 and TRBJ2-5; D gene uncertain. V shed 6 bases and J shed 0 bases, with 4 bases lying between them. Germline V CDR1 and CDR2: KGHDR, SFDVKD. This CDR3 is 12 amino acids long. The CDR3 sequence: CATSLDQETQYF. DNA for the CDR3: TGTGCCACCAGTCTCGACCAAGAGACCCAGTACTTC.

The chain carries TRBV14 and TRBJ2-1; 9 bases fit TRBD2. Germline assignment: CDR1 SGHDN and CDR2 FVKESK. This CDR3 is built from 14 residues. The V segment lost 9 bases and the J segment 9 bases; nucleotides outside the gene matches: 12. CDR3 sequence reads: CASCKGLASGEQFF. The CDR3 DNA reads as TGTGCCAGTTGTAAGGGACTAGCCTCTGGTGAGCAGTTCTTC. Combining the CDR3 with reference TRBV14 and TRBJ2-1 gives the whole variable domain EAGVTQFPSHSVIEKGQTVTLRCDPISGHDNLYWYRRVMGKEIKFLLHFVKESKQDESGMPNNRFLAERTGGTYSTLKVQPAELEDSGVYFCASCKGLASGEQFFGPGTRLTVL.

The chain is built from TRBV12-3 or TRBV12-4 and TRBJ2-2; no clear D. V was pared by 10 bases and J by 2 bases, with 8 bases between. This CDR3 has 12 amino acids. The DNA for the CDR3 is TGTGCCACCCAGGTTAACACCGGGGAGCTGTTTTTT. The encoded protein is CATQVNTGELFF.

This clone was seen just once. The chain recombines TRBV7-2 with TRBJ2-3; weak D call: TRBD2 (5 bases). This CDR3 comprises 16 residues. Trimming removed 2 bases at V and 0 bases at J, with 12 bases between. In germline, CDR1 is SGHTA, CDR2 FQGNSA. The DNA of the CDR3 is TGTGCCAGCAGCTTATTGGTCGGGGTAAGCACAGATACGCAGTATTTT. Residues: CASSLLVGVSTDTQYF.

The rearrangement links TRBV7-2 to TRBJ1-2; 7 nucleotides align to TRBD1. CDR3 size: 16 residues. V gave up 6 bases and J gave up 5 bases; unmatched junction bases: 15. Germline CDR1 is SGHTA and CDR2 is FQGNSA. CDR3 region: CASRQGGVSRTYGYTF. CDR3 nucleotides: TGTGCCAGCAGGCAGGGGGGCGTATCGAGAACGTATGGCTACACCTTC.

In nucleotides, the CDR3 is TGTGCCAGCAGTTACTCCAGGGCTGGAAACACCATATATTTT. This translates into CASSYSRAGNTIYF. The chain is built from TRBV6-5 and TRBJ1-3; D is perhaps TRBD1 (5 bases). V lost 0 bases and J 2 bases, leaving 5 bases between the germline ends. Germline V gives CDR1 MNHEY, CDR2 SVGAGI. This CDR3 has 14 amino acids.

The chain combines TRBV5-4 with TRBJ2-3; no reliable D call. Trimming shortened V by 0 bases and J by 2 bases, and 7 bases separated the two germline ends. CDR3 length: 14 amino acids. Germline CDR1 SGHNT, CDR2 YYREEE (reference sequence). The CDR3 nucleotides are TGTGCCAGCAGCTTGGCGGGTTACACAGATACGCAGTATTTT. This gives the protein CASSLAGYTDTQYF.

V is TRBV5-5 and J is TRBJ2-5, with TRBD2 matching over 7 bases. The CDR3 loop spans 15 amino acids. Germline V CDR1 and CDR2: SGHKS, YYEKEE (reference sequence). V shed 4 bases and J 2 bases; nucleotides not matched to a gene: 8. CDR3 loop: CASSGRGEGQETQYF. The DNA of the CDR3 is TGTGCCAGCAGCGGGAGGGGAGAGGGGCAAGAGACCCAGTACTTC.

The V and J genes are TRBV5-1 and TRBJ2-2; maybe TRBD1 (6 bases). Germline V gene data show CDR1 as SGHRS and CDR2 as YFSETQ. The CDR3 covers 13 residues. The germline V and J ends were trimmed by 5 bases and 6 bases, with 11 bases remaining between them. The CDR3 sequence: CASSDRSAGELFF. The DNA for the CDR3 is TGCGCCAGCAGTGACAGGAGTGCCGGGGAGCTGTTTTTT.